The TCR beta chain under discussion was sequenced for a study of OX40 agonist ivuxolimab in advanced cancers. The CDR3 spans 16 residues. The germline V and J ends were trimmed by 1 base and 0 bases, with 10 bases remaining between them. Germline V CDR1 and CDR2: LGHNA, YNFKEQ. Only in-frame clones appear in the TCRdb table, and some are missing; sequencing was by immunoSEQ multiplex PCR. Of some 71,000 clones listed, roughly 85% are singletons. The sequence derives from an adult with an advanced solid tumor such as melanoma, head and neck, liver or kidney cancer. Sequenced material: CD4+ or CD8+ T cells sorted from blood, taken in a trial of the OX40 agonist ivuxolimab. The chain recombines TRBV4-2 with TRBJ1-3; D gene unclear. The CDR3: CASSQGPVRSGNTIYF. The DNA for the CDR3 is TGTGCCAGCAGCCAAGGACCCGTCCGCTCTGGAAACACCATATATTTT.